The present T cell receptor beta chain was sequenced within a study of Ad26.COV2.S vaccination and SARS-CoV-2 variants. Sequencing was performed with immunoSEQ multiplex PCR; in TCRdb, only in-frame clones are kept and a portion is missing. The sample holds around 86,000 clones, roughly 84% seen once. A remark on this clone: Its antigen is unidentified.

Overall study results and limits: Placebo recipients trailed vaccine recipients in spike-specific TCR breadth. With respect to non-spike TCR breadth, vaccine and placebo recipients were similar.

The germline V gene has CDR1 DFQATT and CDR2 SNEGSKA (reference sequence). Trimming removed 5 bases from V and 8 bases from J, with 12 bases in between. This CDR3 contains 11 residues. The sequences come from peripheral blood, collected after recovery from COVID-19. The clonotype was recovered from a human donor who had recovered from COVID-19. The rearrangement joins TRBV20-1 to TRBJ1-2; D remains ambiguous. Written as DNA, the CDR3 is TGCAGTGCTCCTTACCCAGGAGGCTACACCTTC. This translates into CSAPYPGGYTF.